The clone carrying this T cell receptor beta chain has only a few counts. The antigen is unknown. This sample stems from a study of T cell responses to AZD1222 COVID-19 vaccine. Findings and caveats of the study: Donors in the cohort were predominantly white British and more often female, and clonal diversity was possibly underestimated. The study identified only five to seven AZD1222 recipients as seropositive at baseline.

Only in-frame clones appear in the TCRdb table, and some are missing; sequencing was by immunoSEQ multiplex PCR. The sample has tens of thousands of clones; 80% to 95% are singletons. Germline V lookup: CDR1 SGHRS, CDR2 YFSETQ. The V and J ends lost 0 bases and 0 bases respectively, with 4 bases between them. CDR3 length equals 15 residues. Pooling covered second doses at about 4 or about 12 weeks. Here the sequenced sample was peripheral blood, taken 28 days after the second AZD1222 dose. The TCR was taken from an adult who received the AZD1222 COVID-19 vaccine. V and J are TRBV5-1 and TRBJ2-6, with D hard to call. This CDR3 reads CASSLGSSGANVLTF. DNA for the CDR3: TGCGCCAGCAGCTTGGGGTCCTCTGGGGCCAACGTCCTGACTTTC.